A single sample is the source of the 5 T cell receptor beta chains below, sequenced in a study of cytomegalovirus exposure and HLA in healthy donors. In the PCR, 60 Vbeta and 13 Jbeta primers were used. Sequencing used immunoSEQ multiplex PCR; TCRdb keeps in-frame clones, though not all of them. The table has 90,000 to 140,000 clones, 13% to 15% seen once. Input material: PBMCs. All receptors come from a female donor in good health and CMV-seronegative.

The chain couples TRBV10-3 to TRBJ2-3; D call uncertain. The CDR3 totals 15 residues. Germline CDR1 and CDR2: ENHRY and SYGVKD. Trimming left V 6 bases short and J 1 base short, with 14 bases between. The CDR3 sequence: CAIRSRWSGTDTQYF. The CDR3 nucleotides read TGTGCCATCAGGTCCCGGTGGTCGGGCACAGATACGCAGTATTTT.

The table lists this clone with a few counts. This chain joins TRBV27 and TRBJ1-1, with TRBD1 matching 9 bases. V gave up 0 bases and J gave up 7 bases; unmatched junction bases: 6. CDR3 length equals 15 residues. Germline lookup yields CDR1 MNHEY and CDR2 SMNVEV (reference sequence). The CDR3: CASSLSNRGLSEAFF. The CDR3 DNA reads TGTGCCAGCAGTTTATCAAACAGGGGGCTGAGTGAAGCTTTCTTT.

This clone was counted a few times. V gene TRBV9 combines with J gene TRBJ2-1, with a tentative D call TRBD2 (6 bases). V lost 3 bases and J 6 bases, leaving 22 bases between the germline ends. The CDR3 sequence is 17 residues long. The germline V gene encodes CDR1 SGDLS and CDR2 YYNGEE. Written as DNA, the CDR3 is TGTGCCAGCAGCGCCTCCCGGCTGACGGGAGCTTTCAATGAGCAGTTCTTC. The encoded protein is CASSASRLTGAFNEQFF.

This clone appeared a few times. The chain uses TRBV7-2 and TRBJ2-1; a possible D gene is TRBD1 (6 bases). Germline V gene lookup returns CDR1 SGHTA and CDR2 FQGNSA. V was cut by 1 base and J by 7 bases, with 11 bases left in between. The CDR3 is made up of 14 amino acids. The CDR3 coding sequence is TGTGCCAGCAGCTTAGTAGCCAGGGGAAATGAGCAGTTCTTC. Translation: CASSLVARGNEQFF.

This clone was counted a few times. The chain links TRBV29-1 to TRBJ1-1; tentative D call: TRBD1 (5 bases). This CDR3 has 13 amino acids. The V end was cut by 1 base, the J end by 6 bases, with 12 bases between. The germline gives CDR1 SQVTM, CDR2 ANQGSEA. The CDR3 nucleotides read TGCAGCGTTGAAGTTTCAGGGAAGCCTGAAGCTTTCTTT. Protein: CSVEVSGKPEAFF.